The 27 T cell receptor beta chains in this list originate from one sample, sequenced in a study of T cells expressing NK-cell markers. TCRdb processed the 5' RACE reads again and assigns one entry to each CDR3 protein, with no DNA. Recorded for this sample: about 370,000 distinct CDR3 sequences. Source material: blood T cells: a sorted CD56 or NKG2C T cell subset, CD4+ or CD8+ T cells, or bulk PBMC T cells (not recorded which). The source of these receptors is a woman between 45 and 65 years old in good health.

The chain is built from TRBV12-3 or TRBV12-4 and TRBJ2-1; TCRdb's D call of TRBD2 is untestable without DNA. This CDR3 has 13 residues. The CDR3 sequence is CAGRRAGDNEQFF.

The rearrangement links TRBV7-2 to TRBJ2-2; TCRdb indicates TRBD1, and absent DNA this call remains unverified. This CDR3 spans 15 amino acids. The germline CDR1 and CDR2 sequences are SGHTA and FQGNSA. This CDR3 is CASSQRDKNTGELFF.

The chain joins TRBV4-1 to TRBJ1-6. The germline V gene encodes CDR1 MGHRA and CDR2 YSYEKL. This CDR3 is built from 14 residues. CDR3 amino acids: CASSQDQRYSPLHF.

The chain's CDR3 is CASSLGLRYNEQFF. V and J are TRBV7-2 and TRBJ2-1; the D call of TRBD2 rests on TCRdb alone, since no DNA is present to check it. CDR3 length: 14 residues. Germline-derived CDR1 and CDR2 are SGHTA and FQGNSA.

The J gene is TRBJ1-1, the V gene TRBV15. This CDR3 region has 12 residues. Germline CDR1 and CDR2: LNHNV and YYDKDF (reference sequence). The CDR3 sequence is CATSLHHTEAFF.

The genes are TRBV24-1 and TRBJ2-1; checking the TCRdb D call of TRBD2 is not possible without DNA. CDR3 length equals 14 residues. Germline lookup yields CDR1 KGHDR and CDR2 SFDVKD. This CDR3 reads CATSQAGGRGEQFF.

V and J are TRBV6-5 and TRBJ2-1; TCRdb lists TRBD1, though no DNA is available to test this call. The CDR3 has 15 amino acids. Germline V gene data show CDR1 as MNHEY and CDR2 as SVGAGI. The CDR3 region is CASSYRGQGLNEQFF.

This chain uses TRBV7-2 with TRBJ1-5. The CDR3 length is 13 residues. The V gene's germline CDR1 is SGHTA and CDR2 FQGNSA. CDR3: CASSLARREPQHF.

The V call is TRBV20-1, the J call TRBJ2-4; lacking DNA, the TRBD2 call made by TCRdb goes unchecked. The V gene's germline CDR1 is DFQATT and CDR2 SNEGSKA (reference sequence). The CDR3 totals 18 residues. CDR3: CSAREMASGREGKNIQYF.

The chain couples TRBV20-1 to TRBJ2-1; TCRdb's assignment of TRBD1 cannot be checked, as there is no DNA. The CDR3 is 16 residues long. In germline, CDR1 is DFQATT, CDR2 SNEGSKA (reference sequence). CDR3 in amino acids: CSARPMGTGDYNEQFF.

This chain links TRBV27 with TRBJ2-2; the TCRdb D gene call, TRBD2, has no DNA to confirm it. The CDR3 has 17 amino acids. The germline V gene encodes CDR1 MNHEY and CDR2 SMNVEV (reference sequence). This CDR3 reads CASSPTSGRAGTGELFF.

V gene TRBV20-1 combines with J gene TRBJ1-1; the D call from TCRdb, TRBD1, cannot be confirmed without DNA. This CDR3 is built from 15 residues. CDR1 and CDR2 (germline): DFQATT, SNEGSKA (reference sequence). The CDR3 loop reads CSATKDRGPNTEAFF.

This chain uses TRBV7-9 with TRBJ2-3; TCRdb picks TRBD2, but there is no DNA to check that call. Germline V gene sequence: CDR1 SEHNR, CDR2 FQNEAQ (reference sequence). The CDR3 length is 21 residues. CDR3 sequence reads: CASSLWTGTHLSGREIDTQYF. The full variable domain, rest sourced from reference TRBV7-9 and TRBJ2-3, is DTGVSQNPRHKITKRGQNVTFRCDPISEHNRLYWYRQTLGQGPEFLTYFQNEAQLEKSRLLSDRFSAERPKGSFSTLEIQRTEQGDSAMYLCASSLWTGTHLSGREIDTQYFGPGTRLTVL.

The chain employs TRBV10-3 and TRBJ2-2. The CDR3 has 13 amino acids. Per the germline V gene, CDR1 is ENHRY and CDR2 is SYGVKD. Here the CDR3 reads CAISESETGELFF.

The chain employs TRBV7-7 and TRBJ2-1; the TCRdb call, TRBD1, lacks DNA for checking. This CDR3 comprises 15 residues. Germline V gene data show CDR1 as SSHAT and CDR2 as FNYEAQ (reference sequence). The chain's CDR3 is CASSPGLRQGNEQFF.

The genes are TRBV28 and TRBJ1-5. Germline CDR1 reads MDHEN; CDR2 reads SYDVKM. The CDR3 covers 15 residues. This CDR3 is CASILTGQRREPQHF.

The rearrangement links TRBV18 to TRBJ2-1. Looked up from germline, CDR1 is KGHSH and CDR2 is LQKENI. CDR3 length equals 17 residues. CDR3: CASSTKDAGRSYNEQFF.

The chain is built from TRBV3-1 and TRBJ1-4; TCRdb gives TRBD1 as the D gene, but with no DNA this cannot be confirmed. There are 13 residues in the CDR3. Germline values: CDR1 LGHDT, CDR2 YNNKEL (reference sequence). CDR3: CASSFRTGEKLFF.

The chain recombines TRBV10-3 with TRBJ2-3; TCRdb proposes TRBD1, but this gene call is untestable without DNA. The CDR3 contains 15 residues. From germline, CDR1 is ENHRY and CDR2 SYGVKD. The CDR3 region is CAINPEQGRTDTQYF.

The chain carries TRBV7-2 and TRBJ2-6; TCRdb's D call, TRBD1, is unchecked because there is no DNA. The germline V gene has CDR1 SGHTA and CDR2 FQGNSA. The CDR3 length is 15 residues. CDR3 in amino acids: CASPPPDSGANVLTF.

The chain employs TRBV6-2 or TRBV6-3 and TRBJ2-3; lacking DNA, the TRBD1 call made by TCRdb goes unchecked. The CDR3 length is 17 residues. Germline values: CDR1 MNHEY, CDR2 SVGEGT. The CDR3: CASSYSKGPPSTDTQYF.

The gene calls are TRBV12-3 or TRBV12-4 and TRBJ2-5; the TRBD2 assignment by TCRdb is unverifiable without DNA. CDR3 size: 15 residues. The CDR3 protein is CASPLGGLAQETQYF.

The chain is built from TRBV4-1 and TRBJ2-3; there is no DNA to check the TCRdb D call of TRBD1. The length of the CDR3 is 18 residues. Germline V gene lookup returns CDR1 MGHRA and CDR2 YSYEKL. CDR3: CASSQVLPGQAYTDTQYF.

The CDR3 reads CASSRVGGAPQNNEQFF. The chain uses TRBV7-3 and TRBJ2-1; as DNA is missing, the TRBD1 call by TCRdb cannot be tested. Germline values: CDR1 SGHTA, CDR2 FQGTGA. There are 17 residues in the CDR3.

This sequence joins TRBV5-1 and TRBJ2-1; TCRdb's D call of TRBD2 is untestable without DNA. There are 16 residues in the CDR3. Germline lookup yields CDR1 SGHRS and CDR2 YFSETQ. The CDR3 loop reads CASSPPTSGRGNEQFF. The variable domain in full, completed from reference TRBV5-1 and TRBJ2-1, reads KAGVTQTPRYLIKTRGQQVTLSCSPISGHRSVSWYQQTPGQGLQFLFEYFSETQRNKGNFPGRFSGRQFSNSRSEMNVSTLELGDSALYLCASSPPTSGRGNEQFFGPGTRLTVL.

The chain uses TRBV20-1 and TRBJ2-2; the D call from TCRdb, TRBD2, cannot be confirmed without DNA. The length of the CDR3 is 16 residues. Per germline, CDR1 DFQATT and CDR2 SNEGSKA (reference sequence). This chain's CDR3 is CSARLSGAGAPGELFF.

The gene calls are TRBV6-1 and TRBJ1-4; TCRdb calls TRBD1, which cannot be checked without DNA. There are 14 residues in the CDR3. Germline V gene data show CDR1 as MNHNS and CDR2 as SASEGT. This CDR3 reads CASTFRDRDEKLFF.